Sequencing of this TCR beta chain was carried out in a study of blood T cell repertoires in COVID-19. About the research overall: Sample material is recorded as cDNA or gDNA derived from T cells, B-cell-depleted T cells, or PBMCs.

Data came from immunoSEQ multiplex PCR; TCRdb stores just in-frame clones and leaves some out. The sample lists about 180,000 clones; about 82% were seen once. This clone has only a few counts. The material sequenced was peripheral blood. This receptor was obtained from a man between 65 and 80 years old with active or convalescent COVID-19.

The CDR3 DNA is TGTGCCAGTAGCAGACAGTTAGGGCCCTGGGGCACTGAAGCTTTCTTT. It translates to CASSRQLGPWGTEAFF. The chain joins TRBV19 to TRBJ1-1; D might be TRBD1 (5 bases). Germline CDR1 and CDR2: LNHDA and SQIVND (reference sequence). This CDR3 contains 16 residues. The V end was cut by 6 bases, the J end by 4 bases, with 21 bases between.